A single sample gave rise to the 17 T cell receptor beta chains below, sequenced in a study of prognosis after radiotherapy for stage I lung cancer. TCR beta CDR3 was amplified from genomic DNA by two-round multiplex PCR. Primers specific to each TRBV and TRBJ gene drove first-round PCR. TCRdb reprocessed the multiplex PCR reads with MiXCR, giving one entry per CDR3 protein. Of approximately 25,000 distinct CDR3 sequences listed, more than 35% were seen once; the top ten hold roughly 21%. The material was PBMCs, obtained before or after stereotactic body radiation therapy (not recorded which). The receptors were sampled from a donor over 45 with non-small cell lung cancer.

This clonotype is medium-sized (0.01 to 0.1%) by share. The chain carries TRBV20-1 and TRBJ2-3; 7 bases agree with TRBD2. The V segment lost 3 bases and the J segment 3 bases; nucleotides outside the gene matches: 3. The CDR3 sequence is 13 residues long. The germline gives CDR1 DFQATT, CDR2 SNEGSKA (reference sequence). The CDR3 DNA follows: TGCAGTGCTAGCCGACTAGCAACAGATACGCAGTATTTT. It yields the protein CSASRLATDTQYF.

The chain recombines TRBV10-3 with TRBJ2-5; the match to TRBD2 covers 10 bases. V shed 6 bases, J shed 5 bases, and the junction held 12 bases outside the gene matches. This CDR3 has 16 residues. CDR1 and CDR2 from the germline V gene are ENHRY and SYGVKD. The CDR3 is CAISPTILAGKETQYF. The CDR3 nucleotides read TGTGCCATCAGCCCAACTATACTAGCGGGGAAGGAGACCCAGTACTTC.

This clonotype was observed many times. V and J are TRBV19 and TRBJ2-7; 7 bases are shared with TRBD2. V lost 3 bases to trimming and J lost 2 bases; unmatched junction nucleotides: 7. The CDR3 extends over 15 amino acids. Looked up from germline, CDR1 is LNHDA and CDR2 is SQIVND (reference sequence). The CDR3 DNA sequence: TGTGCCAGTAGTATTGGGCTAGCGGTAGCCTACGAGCAGTACTTC. The encoded protein is CASSIGLAVAYEQYF.

There are many counts of this clonotype. The chain couples TRBV2 to TRBJ2-3; D unresolved. The germline V gene has CDR1 SNHLY and CDR2 FYNNEI. This CDR3 has 15 residues. V was pared by 7 bases and J by 0 bases, with 14 bases between. The CDR3 loop is CASISRSSSTDTQYF. The DNA of the CDR3 is TGTGCCAGCATCTCCAGGTCGTCTAGCACAGATACGCAGTATTTT.

The table lists this clonotype with many counts. V usage is TRBV18 and J usage is TRBJ1-2, with TRBD1 identical over 9 bases. CDR3 length: 17 amino acids. The germline V gene has CDR1 KGHSH and CDR2 LQKENI. J was trimmed by 4 bases and V by 0 bases; bases with no gene match: 9. CDR3 loop: CASSPPSHRGQGYGYTF. CDR3 sequence (DNA): TGTGCCAGCTCACCACCATCCCACAGGGGGCAAGGCTATGGCTACACCTTC.

This clonotype was detected many times. One junction end does not reproduce the germline sequence, and a read error may be involved. The rearrangement joins TRBV7-3 to TRBJ2-3; 8 bases match TRBD1. Looked up from germline, CDR1 is SGHTA and CDR2 is FQGTGA. The CDR3 runs 15 residues. The CDR3, as DNA: TGTGCCAGCGGCTTCGACAGGGGCTCCACAGATACGCAGTATTTT. Residues: CASGFDRGSTDTQYF. Full variable domain (outside the CDR3, taken from reference TRBV7-3 and TRBJ2-3): GAGVSQTPSNKVTEKGKYVELRCDPISGHTALYWYRQSLGQGPEFLIYFQGTGAADDSGLPNDRFFAVRPEGSVSTLKIQRTERGDSAVYLCASGFDRGSTDTQYFGPGTRLTVL.

The gene calls are TRBV6-1 and TRBJ1-6; possibly TRBD1 for D (5 bases). CDR3 length equals 15 residues. Germline-derived CDR1 and CDR2 are MNHNS and SASEGT. The ends were cut back, 2 bases at V and 8 bases at J, with 13 bases in the middle. Here the CDR3 reads CASSETGTWDSPLHF. The CDR3 region has the DNA TGTGCCAGCAGTGAAACGGGGACCTGGGATTCACCCCTCCACTTT.

The count of this clonotype is one. The chain has TRBV11-2 and TRBJ2-1; D not certain. The CDR3 runs to 14 residues. Trimming pared 5 bases from V and 2 bases from J, leaving 10 bases between. From germline, CDR1 is SGHAT and CDR2 FQNNGV. In DNA, the CDR3 is TGTGCCAGCAGCCCTAGTCTGGCCTACAATGAGCAGTTCTTC. Translating gives CASSPSLAYNEQFF.

The rearrangement joins TRBV7-2 to TRBJ2-7; 11 positions match TRBD2. This CDR3 has 16 residues. Trimming removed 4 bases from V and 6 bases from J; junction bases left unmatched: 11. Germline V gene sequence: CDR1 SGHTA, CDR2 FQGNSA. CDR3 sequence: CASSSPTTSGSGEQYF. DNA of the CDR3: TGTGCCAGCAGCTCCCCGACCACTAGCGGGAGTGGCGAGCAGTACTTC. Filled out from reference TRBV7-2 and TRBJ2-7, the complete variable domain reads GAGVSQSPSNKVTEKGKDVELRCDPISGHTALYWYRQSLGQGLEFLIYFQGNSAPDKSGLPSDRFSAERTGGSVSTLTIQRTQQEDSAVYLCASSSPTTSGSGEQYFGPGTRLTVT.

The CDR3 DNA is TGTGCCAGCAGTCACCAAATCGACAGGGGAGGACAGCCCCAGCATTTT. This codes for CASSHQIDRGGQPQHF. The chain uses TRBV6-1 and TRBJ1-5, with TRBD1 identical over 8 bases. CDR1 is MNHNS, CDR2 SASEGT, per germline. The CDR3 runs 16 residues. The ends lost 5 bases at V and 7 bases at J; junction bases unmatched: 13.

In this sample, this clonotype turned up many times. The gene calls are TRBV2 and TRBJ2-7, with 9 bases that match TRBD2. The CDR3 totals 12 residues. Germline V gene sequence: CDR1 SNHLY, CDR2 FYNNEI. In DNA form, the CDR3 reads TGTGTTAGCGGGAGTGATTGGTACGAGCAGTACTTC. Protein: CVSGSDWYEQYF.

Concerning this clonotype itself: This likely reflects a read error, since a far larger clone is one base away. Written as DNA, the CDR3 is TGTGCCAGCAGTTCCGAAAGGGGAACTAGCTCCTACGAGCATTACTTC. Translation: CASSSERGTSSYEHYF. The V call is TRBV6-4, the J call TRBJ2-7, with D possibly being TRBD2 (6 bases). CDR3 length: 16 amino acids. Germline V lookup: CDR1 MRHNA, CDR2 SNTAGT.

The CDR3: CASSLSGCNEQFF. As DNA, the CDR3 is TGTGCCAGCAGCCTCTCGGGGTGTAATGAGCAGTTCTTC. This chain connects TRBV6-5 to TRBJ2-1, with a possible D match to TRBD2 (5 bases). There are 13 residues in the CDR3. Between the trimmed V and J ends, which lost 6 bases and 7 bases, there was a span of 13 bases. In germline, CDR1 is MNHEY, CDR2 SVGAGI.

This clonotype came up many times. The gene calls are TRBV12-5 and TRBJ1-2, with 12 positions matching TRBD1. Trimming cost V 9 bases and J 4 bases; bases outside gene matches: 9. Germline V CDR1 and CDR2: LGHNT, FRNRAP. The CDR3 has 15 amino acids. CDR3 sequence (DNA): TGTGCTAGCCGAGCCGGGGGACAGGGGGCCTATGGCTACACCTTC. This encodes CASRAGGQGAYGYTF. Complete variable domain (other parts from reference TRBV12-5 and TRBJ1-2): DARVTQTPRHKVTEMGQEVTMRCQPILGHNTVFWYRQTMMQGLELLAYFRNRAPLDDSGMPKDRFSAEMPDATLATLKIQPSEPRDSAVYFCASRAGGQGAYGYTFGSGTRLTVV.

This clonotype was seen just once. This likely traces to a read error, being one base from a far larger clone. CDR3 region: CASSYAGRLSIQYF. The CDR3 nucleotides are TGTGCCAGCAGTTACGCTGGACGCCTAAGCATTCAGTACTTC. V is TRBV6-2 or TRBV6-3 and J is TRBJ2-5; no firm D call. The J call may be incorrect, as the DNA end agrees better with TRBJ2-4. CDR1 and CDR2 from the germline V gene are MNHEY and SVGEGT. The CDR3 runs 14 residues.

This clonotype was counted many times. This CDR3 is CASVTPGLSTDTQYF. CDR3 coding DNA: TGTGCCAGCGTCACCCCAGGACTTAGCACAGATACGCAGTATTTT. V and J are TRBV28 and TRBJ2-3; D is perhaps TRBD2 (5 bases). The germline V gene has CDR1 MDHEN and CDR2 SYDVKM. The CDR3 runs to 15 residues. Trimming stripped 8 bases from V and 0 bases from J, with 15 bases between.

Many counts were recorded for this clonotype. CDR3 in DNA: TGCGCCAGCAGCCAAGCACCCTGGGTTGGTACGCAGTATTTT. This gives the protein CASSQAPWVGTQYF. The rearrangement links TRBV4-1 to TRBJ2-3, with D uncertain. The CDR3 consists of 14 residues. CDR1 MGHRA and CDR2 YSYEKL come from the germline V gene. The ends were cut back, 1 base at V and 8 bases at J, with 13 bases in the middle.